This T cell receptor beta chain came from a study of cytomegalovirus exposure and HLA in healthy donors. Amplification used 60 Vbeta primers and 13 Jbeta primers. Only in-frame clones appear in the TCRdb table, and some are missing; sequencing was by immunoSEQ multiplex PCR. The sample holds roughly 120,000 clones, approximately 84% seen once. Study-level findings and limits: A later analysis linked a missense variant in DCLRE1C to the trimming of TCR beta V and J genes. An analysis that was carried out later associated 15,000 to 20,000 TCR beta sequences with HLA alleles at 0.05 false discovery rate. Within the data, a cluster of highly shared sequence variants was likely a sequencing artifact. Reportedly, diagnosis of cytomegalovirus status by the classifier showed high specificity and sensitivity.

V lost 1 base and J lost 3, with 4 bases in between. Per germline, CDR1 SGHNT and CDR2 YYREEE (reference sequence). The CDR3 is made up of 12 amino acids. As to this clone: Antigen: not known.

The chain employs TRBV5-4 and TRBJ1-1; D gene uncertain. The sequence came from a man aged 45-65 years in good health and CMV-seronegative. Sequencing input: PBMCs. CDR3 region: CASSLSHTEAFF. Here the CDR3 DNA reads TGTGCCAGCAGCTTGTCTCACACTGAAGCTTTCTTT.